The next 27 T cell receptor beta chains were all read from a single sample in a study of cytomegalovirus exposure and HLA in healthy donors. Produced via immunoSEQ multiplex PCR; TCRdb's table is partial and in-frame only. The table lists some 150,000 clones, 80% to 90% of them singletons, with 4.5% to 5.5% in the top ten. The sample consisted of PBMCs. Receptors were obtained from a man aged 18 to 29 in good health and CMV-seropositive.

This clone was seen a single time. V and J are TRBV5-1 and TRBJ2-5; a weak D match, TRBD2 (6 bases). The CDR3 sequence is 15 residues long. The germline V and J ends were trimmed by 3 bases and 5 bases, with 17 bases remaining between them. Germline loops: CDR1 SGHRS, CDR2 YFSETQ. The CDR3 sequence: CASSWDPAEGETQYF. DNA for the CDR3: TGCGCCAGCAGCTGGGATCCCGCGGAGGGGGAGACCCAGTACTTC.

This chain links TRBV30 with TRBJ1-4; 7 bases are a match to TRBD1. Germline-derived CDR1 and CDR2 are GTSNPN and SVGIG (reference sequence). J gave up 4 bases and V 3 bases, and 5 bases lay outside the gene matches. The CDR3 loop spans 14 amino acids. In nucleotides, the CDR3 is TGTGCCTGGAGCCGGGGACAGAATAATGAAAAACTGTTTTTT. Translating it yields CAWSRGQNNEKLFF.

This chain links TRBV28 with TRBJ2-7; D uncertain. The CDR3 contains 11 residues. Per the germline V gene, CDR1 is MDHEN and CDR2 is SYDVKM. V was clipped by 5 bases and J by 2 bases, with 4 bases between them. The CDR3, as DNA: TGTGCCAGCAGTCCAGCCTACGAGCAGTACTTC. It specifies CASSPAYEQYF.

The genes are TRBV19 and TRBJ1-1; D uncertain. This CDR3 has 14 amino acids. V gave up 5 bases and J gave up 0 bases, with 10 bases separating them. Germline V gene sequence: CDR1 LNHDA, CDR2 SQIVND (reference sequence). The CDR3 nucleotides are TGTGCCAGTAGTTCCCCGGGGATGAACACTGAAGCTTTCTTT. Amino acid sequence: CASSSPGMNTEAFF.

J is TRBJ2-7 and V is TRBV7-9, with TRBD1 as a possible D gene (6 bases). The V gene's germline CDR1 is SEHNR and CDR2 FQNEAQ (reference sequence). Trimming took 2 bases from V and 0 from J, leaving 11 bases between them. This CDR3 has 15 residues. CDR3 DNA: TGTGCCAGCAGCTTAAGCGACAGGCCCTCCTACGAGCAGTACTTC. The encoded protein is CASSLSDRPSYEQYF.

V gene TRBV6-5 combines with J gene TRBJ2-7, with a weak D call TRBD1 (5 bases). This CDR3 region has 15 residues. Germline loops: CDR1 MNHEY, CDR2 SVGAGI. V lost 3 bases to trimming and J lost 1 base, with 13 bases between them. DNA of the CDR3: TGTGCCAGCAGTTATGGGGCCTACTCTTCCTACGAGCAGTACTTC. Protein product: CASSYGAYSSYEQYF.

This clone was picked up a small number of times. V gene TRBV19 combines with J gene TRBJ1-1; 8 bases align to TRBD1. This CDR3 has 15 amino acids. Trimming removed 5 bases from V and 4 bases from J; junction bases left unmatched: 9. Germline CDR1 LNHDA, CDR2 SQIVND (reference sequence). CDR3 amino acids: CASSGTRGRGTEAFF. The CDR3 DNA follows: TGTGCCAGTAGTGGTACCAGGGGGCGAGGCACTGAAGCTTTCTTT.

CDR3 sequence reads: CASSRGDTEAFF. For the CDR3, the DNA is TGTGCCAGCAGCAGGGGTGACACTGAAGCTTTCTTT. The chain couples TRBV9 to TRBJ1-1, with D possibly TRBD1 on 5 matching bases. The CDR3 spans 12 residues. Germline assignment: CDR1 SGDLS and CDR2 YYNGEE. V gave up 4 bases and J gave up 3 bases, with 7 bases separating them. Based on the CDR3 plus reference TRBV9 and TRBJ1-1, the full variable domain is DSGVTQTPKHLITATGQRVTLRCSPRSGDLSVYWYQQSLDQGLQFLIQYYNGEERAKGNILERFSAQQFPDLHSELNLSSLELGDSALYFCASSRGDTEAFFGQGTRLTVV.

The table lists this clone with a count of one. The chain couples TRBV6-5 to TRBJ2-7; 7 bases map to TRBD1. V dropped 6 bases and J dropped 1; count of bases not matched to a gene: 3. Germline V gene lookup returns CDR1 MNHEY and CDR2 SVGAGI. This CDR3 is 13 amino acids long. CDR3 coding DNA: TGTGCCAGCAGCCCGGGACAGTCCTACGAGCAGTACTTC. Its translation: CASSPGQSYEQYF.

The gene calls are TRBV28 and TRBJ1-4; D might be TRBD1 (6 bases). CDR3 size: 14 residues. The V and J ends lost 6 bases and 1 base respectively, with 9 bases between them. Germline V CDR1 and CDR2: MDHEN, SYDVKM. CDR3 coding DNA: TGTGCCAGCAGCCCGGGACAAACTAATGAAAAACTGTTTTTT. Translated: CASSPGQTNEKLFF.

The CDR3 DNA sequence: TGTGCCAGTAGTCGGACAGGGTCGACAGATACGCAGTATTTT. Translation gives CASSRTGSTDTQYF. The V gene is TRBV19, the J gene TRBJ2-3; 8 nucleotides align to TRBD1. Germline values: CDR1 LNHDA, CDR2 SQIVND (reference sequence). J was trimmed by 3 bases and V by 5 bases; bases with no gene match: 4. The CDR3 covers 14 residues.

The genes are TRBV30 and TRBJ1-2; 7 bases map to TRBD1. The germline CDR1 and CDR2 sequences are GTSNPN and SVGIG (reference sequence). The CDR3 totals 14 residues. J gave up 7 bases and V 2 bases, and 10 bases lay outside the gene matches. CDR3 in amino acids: CAWSPTGDYSGYTF. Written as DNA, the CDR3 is TGTGCCTGGAGTCCCACAGGGGATTACAGTGGCTACACCTTC.

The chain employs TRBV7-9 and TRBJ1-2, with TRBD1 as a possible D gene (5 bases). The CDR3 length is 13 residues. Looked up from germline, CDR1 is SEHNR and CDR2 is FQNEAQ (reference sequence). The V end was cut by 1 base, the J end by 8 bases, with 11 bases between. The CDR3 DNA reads TGTGCCAGCAGCTTAGATGGGGCGCGAGGCTACACCTTC. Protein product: CASSLDGARGYTF.

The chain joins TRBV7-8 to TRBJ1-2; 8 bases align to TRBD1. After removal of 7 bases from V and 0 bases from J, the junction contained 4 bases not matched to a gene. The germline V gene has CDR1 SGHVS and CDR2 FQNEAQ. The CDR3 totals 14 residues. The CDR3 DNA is TGTGCCAGCACCGGACAGGGTTCTAACTATGGCTACACCTTC. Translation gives CASTGQGSNYGYTF.

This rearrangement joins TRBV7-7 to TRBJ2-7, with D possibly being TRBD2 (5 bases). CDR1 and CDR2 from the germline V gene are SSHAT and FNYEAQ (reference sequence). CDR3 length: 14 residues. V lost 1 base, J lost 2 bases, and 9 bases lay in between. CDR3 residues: CASSLGSGAYEQYF. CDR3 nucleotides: TGTGCCAGCAGCTTAGGTTCCGGGGCCTACGAGCAGTACTTC.

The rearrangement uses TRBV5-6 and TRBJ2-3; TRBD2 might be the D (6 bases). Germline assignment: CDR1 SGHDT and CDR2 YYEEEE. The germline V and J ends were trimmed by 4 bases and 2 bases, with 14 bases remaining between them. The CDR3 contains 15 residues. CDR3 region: CASSGTRDFTDTQYF. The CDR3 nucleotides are TGTGCCAGCAGCGGTACTAGGGACTTCACAGATACGCAGTATTTT.

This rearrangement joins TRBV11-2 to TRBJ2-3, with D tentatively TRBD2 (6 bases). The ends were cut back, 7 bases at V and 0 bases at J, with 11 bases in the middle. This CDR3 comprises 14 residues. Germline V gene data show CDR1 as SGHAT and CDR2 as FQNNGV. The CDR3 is CASTKGTSTDTQYF. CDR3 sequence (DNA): TGTGCCAGCACTAAGGGGACTAGCACAGATACGCAGTATTTT. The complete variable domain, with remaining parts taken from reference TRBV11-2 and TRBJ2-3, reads EAGVAQSPRYKIIEKRQSVAFWCNPISGHATLYWYQQILGQGPKLLIQFQNNGVVDDSQLPKDRFSAERLKGVDSTLKIQPAKLEDSAVYLCASTKGTSTDTQYFGPGTRLTVL.

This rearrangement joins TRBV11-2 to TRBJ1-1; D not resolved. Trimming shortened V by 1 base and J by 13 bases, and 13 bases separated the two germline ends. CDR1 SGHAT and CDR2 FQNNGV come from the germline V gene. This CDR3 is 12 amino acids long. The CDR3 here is CASSLGYRPGFF. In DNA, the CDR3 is TGTGCCAGCAGCTTAGGTTACCGGCCGGGTTTCTTT. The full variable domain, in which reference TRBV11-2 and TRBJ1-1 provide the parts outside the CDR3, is EAGVAQSPRYKIIEKRQSVAFWCNPISGHATLYWYQQILGQGPKLLIQFQNNGVVDDSQLPKDRFSAERLKGVDSTLKIQPAKLEDSAVYLCASSLGYRPGFFGQGTRLTVV.

The DNA of the CDR3 is TGTGCCATCAGTGTGGGGGCTCCTCTTTACGAGCAGTACTTC. Its protein product is CAISVGAPLYEQYF. The chain couples TRBV10-3 to TRBJ2-7, with TRBD1 as a possible D gene (6 bases). The V gene's germline CDR1 is ENHRY and CDR2 SYGVKD. V shed 4 bases and J shed 4 bases, with 14 bases lying between them. The CDR3 sequence is 14 residues long.

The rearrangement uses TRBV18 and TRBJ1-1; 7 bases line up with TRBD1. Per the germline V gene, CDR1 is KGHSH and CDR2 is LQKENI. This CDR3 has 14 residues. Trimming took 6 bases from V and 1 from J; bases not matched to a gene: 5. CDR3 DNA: TGTGCCAGCTCCCTAGGACAGGAGAACACTGAAGCTTTCTTT. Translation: CASSLGQENTEAFF. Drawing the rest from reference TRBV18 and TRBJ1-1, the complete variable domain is NAGVMQNPRHLVRRRGQEARLRCSPMKGHSHVYWYRQLPEEGLKFMVYLQKENIIDESGMPKERFSAEFPKEGPSILRIQQVVRGDSAAYFCASSLGQENTEAFFGQGTRLTVV.

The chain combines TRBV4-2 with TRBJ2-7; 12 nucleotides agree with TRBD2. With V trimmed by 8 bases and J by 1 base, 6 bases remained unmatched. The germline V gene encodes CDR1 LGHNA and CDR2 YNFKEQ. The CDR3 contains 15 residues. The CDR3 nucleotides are TGTGCCAGCTCCCGGACTAGCGGGGAGTCCTACGAGCAGTACTTC. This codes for CASSRTSGESYEQYF.

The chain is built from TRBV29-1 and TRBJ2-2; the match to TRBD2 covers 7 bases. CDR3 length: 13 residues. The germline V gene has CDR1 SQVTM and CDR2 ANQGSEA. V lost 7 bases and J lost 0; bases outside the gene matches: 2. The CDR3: CSGEGSNTGELFF. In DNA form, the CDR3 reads TGCAGCGGGGAGGGTTCGAACACCGGGGAGCTGTTTTTT.

DNA of the CDR3: TGTGCCAGTCTCGGGACAGGGAATCAAAAACTGTTTTTT. This sequence encodes CASLGTGNQKLFF. V gene TRBV27 combines with J gene TRBJ1-4; 9 nucleotides match TRBD1. Germline loops: CDR1 MNHEY, CDR2 SMNVEV (reference sequence). The CDR3 runs 13 residues. V shed 9 bases and J 9 bases; nucleotides not matched to a gene: 8.

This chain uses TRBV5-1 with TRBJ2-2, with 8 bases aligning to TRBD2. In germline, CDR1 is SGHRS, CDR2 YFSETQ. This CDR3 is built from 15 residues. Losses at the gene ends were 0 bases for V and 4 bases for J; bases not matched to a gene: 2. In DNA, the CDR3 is TGCGCCAGCAGCTTGGCCCTAGCGGGCACCGGGGAGCTGTTTTTT. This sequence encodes CASSLALAGTGELFF.

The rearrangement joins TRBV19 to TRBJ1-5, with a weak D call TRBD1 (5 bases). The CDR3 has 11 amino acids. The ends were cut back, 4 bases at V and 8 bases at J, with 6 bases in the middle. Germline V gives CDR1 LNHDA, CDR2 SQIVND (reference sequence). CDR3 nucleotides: TGTGCCAGTAGTAGGGGGGAGCCCCAGCATTTT. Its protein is CASSRGEPQHF.

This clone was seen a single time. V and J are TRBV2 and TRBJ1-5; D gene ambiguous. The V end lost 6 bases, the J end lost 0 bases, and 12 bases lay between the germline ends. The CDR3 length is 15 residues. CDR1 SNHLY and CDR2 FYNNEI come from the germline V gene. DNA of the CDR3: TGTGCCAGCAGGAAAGGAGTCAATAGCAATCAGCCCCAGCATTTT. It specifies CASRKGVNSNQPQHF.

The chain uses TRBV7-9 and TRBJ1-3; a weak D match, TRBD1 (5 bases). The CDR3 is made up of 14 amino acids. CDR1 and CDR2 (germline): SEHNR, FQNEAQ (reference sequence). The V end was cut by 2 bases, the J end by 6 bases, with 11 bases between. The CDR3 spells CASSLSIRENTIYF. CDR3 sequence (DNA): TGTGCCAGCAGCTTAAGTATCAGGGAAAACACCATATATTTT.